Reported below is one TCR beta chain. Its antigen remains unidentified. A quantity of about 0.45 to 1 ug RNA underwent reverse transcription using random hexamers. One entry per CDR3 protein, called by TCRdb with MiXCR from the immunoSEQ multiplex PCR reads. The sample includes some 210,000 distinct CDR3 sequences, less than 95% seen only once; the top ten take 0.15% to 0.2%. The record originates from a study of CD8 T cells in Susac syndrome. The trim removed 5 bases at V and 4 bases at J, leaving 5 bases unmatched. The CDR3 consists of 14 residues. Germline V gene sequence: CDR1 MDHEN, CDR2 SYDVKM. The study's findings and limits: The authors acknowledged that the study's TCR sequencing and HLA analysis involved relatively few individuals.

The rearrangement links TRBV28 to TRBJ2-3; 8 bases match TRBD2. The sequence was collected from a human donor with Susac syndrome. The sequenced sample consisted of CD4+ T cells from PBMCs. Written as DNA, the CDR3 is TGTGCCAGCAGTACGGGGGGGCCGGCAGATACGCAGTATTTT. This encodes CASSTGGPADTQYF.